This T cell receptor beta chain was profiled in a study of Ad26.COV2.S vaccination and SARS-CoV-2 variants (dated by TCRdb to about 2021). Regarding the study in general: Donors in the vaccine arm were drawn from COV1001, a multicentre, randomized, double-blind, placebo-controlled phase I-IIa trial testing Ad26.COV2.S in healthy adults. TCRbeta repertoire sequencing served as the tool for gauging how specific and how broad the SARS-CoV-2-reactive T cell receptors were following Ad26.COV2.S vaccination. The TCR-sequenced set comprised around 30 samples: some 20 Ad26.COV2.S vaccine recipients, 5 placebo recipients and 8 SARS-CoV-2 convalescent individuals. Participants in the trial were split at random into five groups of five each, receiving low-dose or high-dose Ad26.COV2.S once or twice, or else placebo on both occasions. Ad26.COV2.S was administered intramuscularly at a dose of 5x10^10 or 1x10^11 viral particles, either as one shot or as two shots given 56 days apart. Throughout the experiments and outcome assessment, investigators stayed blinded to trial group allocation. What the study reported, not specific to this receptor: The authors noted that total T cell responses may have been underestimated by the TCR breadth and depth analyses. Comparable non-spike TCR breadth was observed between vaccine and placebo recipients, consistent with only spike being contained in the vaccine. After vaccination, spike-specific CD8+ and CD4+ T cell responses were reported to show substantial breadth. Comparing responses between vaccine doses or regimens was not something the study was powered to do. Ad26.COV2.S recipients had higher spike-specific TCR breadth than placebo recipients (P = 0.0014).

Regarding this clone: No antigen is known for it. Within one base of it there is no much larger clone, and no base qualities were kept.

TCRbeta CDR3 regions were sequenced with the immunoSEQ Assay. After extraction, genomic DNA underwent amplification by bias-controlled multiplex PCR, followed by high-throughput sequencing. The study's own analysis went as follows. Collapsing and filtering of sequences were performed to quantify the absolute abundance of each unique TCRbeta CDR3 region. T cell fraction was estimated by normalization of TCRbeta template counts to usable DNA, with usable DNA being measured through amplification of reference genes present in all nucleated cells. Repertoire TCRs were annotated as SARS-CoV-2-specific by exact matching of V gene, CDR3 amino acid sequence and J gene to a known reactive TCR set. MIRA supplied the reference SARS-CoV-2 TCR set, which was filtered for enrichment in COVID-19-positive ImmuneCODE repertoires so that public or cross-reactive TCRs were removed. Using the MIRA antigens, annotated TCRs were further analysed by specific ORF or by position within an ORF. Depth was the summed frequency of annotated unique rearrangements, while breadth was defined as annotated unique rearrangements over total unique productive rearrangements. Two-sided Wilcoxon rank-sum tests were applied when comparing TCR breadth between groups. The table was pulled from immuneACCESS by TCRdb, which kept in-frame rearrangements only. Such tables lose some clones; where checked, under half of the loss comes from unresolved V genes, and the rest has no known cause. V, J and clone size reflect that table, while D and trimming were determined from the DNA. The table for this sample lists about 460,000 clones; 80% to 90% of them were counted only once. Jointly, the top ten make up 1.7% of the sample.

From the cysteine up to the phenylalanine, the CDR3 has a length of 17 residues. The DNA shown is the 51-base CDR3, in frame from base 1. CDR1 MDHEN and CDR2 SYDVKM are derived from the germline V gene. A distance of 14 bases separates the germline ends of V and J, which lose 2 bases and 1 base respectively. This specimen's treatment or condition label, per the study, means: some 20 received Ad26.COV2.S at low or high dose, single or two shots; several received placebo; per-sample allocation not given. Repertoires of vaccine and placebo recipients were sequenced from samples collected on day 63 after the first injection. Cohort 1b enrolled some 25 adults aged 18-55 years at a single site in Boston, USA, between 29 July and 7 August 2020. As a vaccine, Ad26.COV2.S was a replication-incompetent adenovirus type 26 vector that expressed a prefusion-stabilized SARS-CoV-2 spike protein derived from the original Wuhan strain.

Sequences were derived from peripheral blood, sampled in a trial of Ad26.COV2.S vaccine versus placebo. The sequence derives from a person aged 18-60 years who received the Ad26.COV2.S COVID-19 vaccine or a placebo. The V and J genes are TRBV28 and TRBJ1-4; the D gene remains uncertain. The DNA sequence is as follows: TGTGCCAGCAGTTTACCCAGGCCAGGTCAAACTAATGAAAAACTGTTTTTT. This gives the protein CASSLPRPGQTNEKLFF.